This T cell receptor beta chain was sequenced in a study of T cell responses to AZD1222 COVID-19 vaccine. Germline V lookup: CDR1 SGHNT, CDR2 YYREEE (reference sequence). V lost 0 bases and J lost 8; bases outside the gene matches: 6. This CDR3 is 14 amino acids long. TCRdb keeps only in-frame clones here, not all; method: immunoSEQ multiplex PCR. The sample lists approximately 130,000 clones; roughly 88% were seen once. This receptor was taken from an adult who received the AZD1222 COVID-19 vaccine. The sequencing used peripheral blood, collected 28 days after the second AZD1222 dose. This chain connects TRBV5-4 to TRBJ1-2; 8 bases agree with TRBD1. Here the CDR3 DNA reads TGTGCCAGCAGCTTGGACACAGGGGGTTCCGGCTACACCTTC. It translates to CASSLDTGGSGYTF.